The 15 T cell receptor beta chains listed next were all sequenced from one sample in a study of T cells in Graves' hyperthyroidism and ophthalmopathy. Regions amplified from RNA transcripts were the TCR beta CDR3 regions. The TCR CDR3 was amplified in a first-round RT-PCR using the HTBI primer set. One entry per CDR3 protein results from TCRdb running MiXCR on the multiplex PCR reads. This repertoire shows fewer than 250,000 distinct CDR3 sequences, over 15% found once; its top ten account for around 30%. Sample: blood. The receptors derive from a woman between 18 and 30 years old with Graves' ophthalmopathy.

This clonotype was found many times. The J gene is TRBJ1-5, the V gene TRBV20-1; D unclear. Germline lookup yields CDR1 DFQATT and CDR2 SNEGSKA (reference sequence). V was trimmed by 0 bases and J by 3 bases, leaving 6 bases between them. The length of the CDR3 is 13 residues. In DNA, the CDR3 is TGCAGTGCTAGAGATTCTGTCAATCAGCCCCAGCATTTT. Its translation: CSARDSVNQPQHF.

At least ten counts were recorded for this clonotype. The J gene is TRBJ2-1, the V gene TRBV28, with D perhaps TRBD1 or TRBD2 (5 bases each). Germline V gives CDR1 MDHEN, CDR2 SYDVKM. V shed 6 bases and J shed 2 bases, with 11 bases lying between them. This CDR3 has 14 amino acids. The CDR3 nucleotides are TGTGCCAGCAGCCACCGGGGCGCCTACAATGAGCAGTTCTTC. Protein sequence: CASSHRGAYNEQFF.

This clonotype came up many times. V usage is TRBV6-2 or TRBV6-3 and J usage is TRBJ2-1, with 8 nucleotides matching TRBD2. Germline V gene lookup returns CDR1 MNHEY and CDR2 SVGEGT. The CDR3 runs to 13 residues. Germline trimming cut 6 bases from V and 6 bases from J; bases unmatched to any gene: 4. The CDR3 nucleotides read TGTGCCAGCAGCCAGCGGGAGACCAATGAGCAGTTCTTC. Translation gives CASSQRETNEQFF.

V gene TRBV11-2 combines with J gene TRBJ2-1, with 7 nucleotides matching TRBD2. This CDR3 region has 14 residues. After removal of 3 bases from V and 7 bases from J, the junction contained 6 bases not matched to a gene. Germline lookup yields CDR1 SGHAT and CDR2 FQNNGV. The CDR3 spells CASSLGVSGNEQFF. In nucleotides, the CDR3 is TGTGCCAGCAGCTTGGGGGTTAGCGGGAATGAGCAGTTCTTC.

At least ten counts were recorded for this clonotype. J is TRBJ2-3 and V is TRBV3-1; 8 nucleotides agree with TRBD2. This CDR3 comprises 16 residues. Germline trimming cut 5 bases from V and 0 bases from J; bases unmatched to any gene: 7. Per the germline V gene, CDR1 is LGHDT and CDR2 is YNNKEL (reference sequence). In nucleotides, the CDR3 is TGTGCCAGCAGCTCTCTAGCGGGCACTAGCACAGATACGCAGTATTTT. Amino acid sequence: CASSSLAGTSTDTQYF.

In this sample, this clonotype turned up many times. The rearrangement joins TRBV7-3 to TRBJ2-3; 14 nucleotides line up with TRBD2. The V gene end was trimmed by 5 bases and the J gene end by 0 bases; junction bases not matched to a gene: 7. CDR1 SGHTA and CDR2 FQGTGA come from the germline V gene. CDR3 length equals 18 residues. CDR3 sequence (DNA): TGTGCCAGCAGCCCTTGGACTAGCGGGAGGTTGAGCACAGATACGCAGTATTTT. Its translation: CASSPWTSGRLSTDTQYF.

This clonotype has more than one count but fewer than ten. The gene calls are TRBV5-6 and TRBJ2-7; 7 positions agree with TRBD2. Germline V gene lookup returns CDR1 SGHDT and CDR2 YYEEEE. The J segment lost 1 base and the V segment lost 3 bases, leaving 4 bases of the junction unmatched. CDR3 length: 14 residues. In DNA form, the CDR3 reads TGTGCCAGCAGCTCGGGACTATCATCCTACGAGCAGTACTTC. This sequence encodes CASSSGLSSYEQYF.

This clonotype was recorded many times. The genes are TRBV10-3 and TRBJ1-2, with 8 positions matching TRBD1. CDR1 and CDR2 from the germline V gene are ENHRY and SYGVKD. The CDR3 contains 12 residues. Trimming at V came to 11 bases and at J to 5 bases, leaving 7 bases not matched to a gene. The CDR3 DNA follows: TGTGCCTCGGGACAGGATAAATATGGCTACACCTTC. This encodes CASGQDKYGYTF.

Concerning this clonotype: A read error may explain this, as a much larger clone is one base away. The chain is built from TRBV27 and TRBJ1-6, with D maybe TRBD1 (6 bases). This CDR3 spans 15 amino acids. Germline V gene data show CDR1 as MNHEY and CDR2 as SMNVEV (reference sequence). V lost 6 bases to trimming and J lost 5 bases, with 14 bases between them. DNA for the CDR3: TGTGCCAGCAGAACTACAGGGTCGGATAATTCACCCCTCCACTTT. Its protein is CASRTTGSDNSPLHF.

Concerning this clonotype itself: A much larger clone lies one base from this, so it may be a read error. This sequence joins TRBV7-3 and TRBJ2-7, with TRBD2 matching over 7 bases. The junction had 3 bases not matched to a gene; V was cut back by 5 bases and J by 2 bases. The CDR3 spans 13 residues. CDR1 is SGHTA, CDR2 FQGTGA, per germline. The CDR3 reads CASSTGGPYEQYF. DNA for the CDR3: TGTGCCAGCAGCACGGGAGGCCCCTACGAGCAGTACTTC.

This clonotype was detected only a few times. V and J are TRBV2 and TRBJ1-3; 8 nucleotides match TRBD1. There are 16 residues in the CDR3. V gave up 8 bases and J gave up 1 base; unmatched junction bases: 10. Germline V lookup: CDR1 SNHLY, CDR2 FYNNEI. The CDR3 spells CASWDRTSTSGNTIYF. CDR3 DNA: TGTGCCAGCTGGGACAGGACCTCAACTTCTGGAAACACCATATATTTT.

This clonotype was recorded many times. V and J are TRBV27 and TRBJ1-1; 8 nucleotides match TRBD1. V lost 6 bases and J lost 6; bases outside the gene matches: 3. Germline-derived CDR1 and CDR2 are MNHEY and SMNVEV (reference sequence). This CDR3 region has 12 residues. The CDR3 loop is CASSAGGPEAFF. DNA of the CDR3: TGTGCCAGCAGCGCAGGGGGCCCTGAAGCTTTCTTT.

For the CDR3, the DNA is TGTGCCAGCAGTTCTCTCGGGACAGGGGGGATCTATGGCTACACCTTC. Encoded protein: CASSSLGTGGIYGYTF. The chain combines TRBV28 with TRBJ1-2; TRBD1 agrees at 11 bases. Germline CDR1 reads MDHEN; CDR2 reads SYDVKM. This CDR3 has 16 residues. J was trimmed by 4 bases and V by 4 bases; bases with no gene match: 8.

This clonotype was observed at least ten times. The CDR3 region is CASSVEGGTEAFF. CDR3 nucleotide sequence: TGTGCCAGCAGCGTAGAGGGCGGCACTGAAGCTTTCTTT. The genes are TRBV9 and TRBJ1-1; D is unclear. Per the germline V gene, CDR1 is SGDLS and CDR2 is YYNGEE. This CDR3 has 13 residues. Trimming left V 0 bases short and J 4 bases short, with 7 bases between.

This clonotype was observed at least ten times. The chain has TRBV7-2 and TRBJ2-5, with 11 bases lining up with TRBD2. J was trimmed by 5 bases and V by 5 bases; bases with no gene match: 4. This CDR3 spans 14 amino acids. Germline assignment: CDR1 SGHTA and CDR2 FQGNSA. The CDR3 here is CASSTSGRSETQYF. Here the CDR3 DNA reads TGTGCCAGCAGCACTAGCGGGAGATCCGAGACCCAGTACTTC.